This T cell receptor (beta chain) was recorded in a study of beta chain features in type 1 diabetes. Every isolated RNA sample was fully reverse transcribed, so sequencing captured expressed TCRB transcripts. The read count averaged roughly 4 million across naive, central memory and regulatory T cell samples. Profiling relied on immunoSEQ multiplex PCR, and the TCRdb table lists in-frame clones only, not all of them. The sample lists under 900,000 clones, roughly a sixth occurring once. The V gene lost 6 bases and the J gene lost 8 bases, with 10 bases spanning the gap. This CDR3 contains 11 residues. Germline V gene lookup returns CDR1 MDHEN and CDR2 SYDVKM.

The rearrangement uses TRBV28 and TRBJ1-2; D is undetermined. The specimen sequenced was naive CD4+ T cells from blood. The sequence derives from a young woman in good health. The CDR3 loop is CASSTSRGYTF. CDR3 nucleotides: TGTGCCAGCAGCACCTCAAGGGGCTACACCTTC.